This T cell receptor (beta chain) was sequenced during a study of control samples from healthy donors and cancer patients (dated by TCRdb to about 2020). As to this clone: There is no known antigen for this receptor. Base quality data are lacking; no much larger clone is found one base away.

The CDR3 covers 13 residues, taking in both the cysteine and the phenylalanine. Just the 39-base CDR3 DNA is kept, in frame starting at base 1. Trimming takes 7 bases from V and 2 bases from J, and the germline ends sit 14 bases apart. CDR1 and CDR2 are read off the germline V gene as SQVTM and ANQGSEA. The receptor library was made with the immunoSEQ multiplex PCR assay. TCRdb re-hosts the immuneACCESS table, in-frame sequences only. Its copies lack some clones; in the studies checked, an unresolved V gene accounts for under half of them, and the cause for the rest is not known. In all, the sample holds about 180,000 clones, and around 94% of those were seen once. The top ten clones comprise 1.2% to 1.5% of the sample.

Here the chain combines TRBV29-1 and TRBJ1-2; the D gene is perhaps TRBD1, from 6 matching bases. The sample was blood. The TCR was taken from a young man in good health. The bases are TGCAGCGGCCGGGGGGGGGCCAACTATGGCTACACCTTC. Protein translation: CSGRGGANYGYTF.